This T cell receptor (beta chain) was documented in a study of blood T cell repertoires in COVID-19. Study at large: PBMCs, B-cell-depleted T cells, or T cells were the source of the cDNA or gDNA that made up the material.

Followed over time, Seattle patients had been enrolled while infection was active. Using immunoSEQ multiplex PCR, the repertoire was profiled, and TCRdb retains in-frame clones only, with some absent. The table has about 440,000 clones, about 91% seen once. V was clipped by 10 bases and J by 9 bases; unmatched bases: 14. The germline CDR1 and CDR2 sequences are SNHLY and FYNNEI. The CDR3 loop spans 13 amino acids. Source material: peripheral blood. The TCR comes from a woman aged 45-65 years with COVID-19, enrolled during active disease. The chain couples TRBV2 to TRBJ1-1; 7 bases line up with TRBD1. Written as DNA, the CDR3 is TGTGCCACCCGACGCATAGAGACAGGGAAAGCTTTCTTT. Amino acid sequence: CATRRIETGKAFF.